The 26 T cell receptor beta chains in this list originate from one sample, sequenced in a study of cytomegalovirus exposure and HLA in healthy donors. PCR involved 60 Vbeta and 13 Jbeta primers. Libraries were prepared by immunoSEQ multiplex PCR; TCRdb keeps only in-frame clonotypes and omits some of them. The table lists about 120,000 clones, 15% to 17% of them singletons. Sequenced input: PBMCs. These receptors were collected from a young woman in good health and CMV-seronegative.

A few counts support this clone. The sample has other DNA sequences that encode this CDR3 too. The CDR3 here is CAWTSGHNEQFF. CDR3 DNA: TGTGCCTGGACTAGCGGCCACAATGAGCAGTTCTTC. The chain combines TRBV30 with TRBJ2-1; 7 bases align to TRBD2. The CDR3 covers 12 residues. V gave up 4 bases and J gave up 5 bases; unmatched junction bases: 2. In germline, CDR1 is GTSNPN, CDR2 SVGIG (reference sequence).

This chain joins TRBV2 and TRBJ2-7; tentatively, D is TRBD1 (5 bases). This CDR3 region has 15 residues. Germline CDR1 is SNHLY and CDR2 is FYNNEI. Trimming pared 7 bases from V and 2 bases from J, leaving 18 bases between. Here the CDR3 reads CASIRGPGAPYEQYF. The CDR3 DNA is TGTGCCAGCATTAGGGGTCCAGGTGCCCCCTACGAGCAGTACTTC.

This chain uses TRBV2 with TRBJ1-6, with TRBD1 as a possible D gene (6 bases). V shed 0 bases and J shed 7 bases, with 10 bases lying between them. CDR1 and CDR2 (germline): SNHLY, FYNNEI. The CDR3 runs to 15 residues. CDR3 DNA: TGTGCCAGCAGTGAAGCGGGACAATGGAATTCACCCCTCCACTTT. It translates to CASSEAGQWNSPLHF.

This clone was detected only a few times. The chain couples TRBV9 to TRBJ2-1; 10 bases match TRBD2. The J segment lost 8 bases and the V segment lost 1 base, leaving 9 bases of the junction unmatched. CDR3 length equals 16 residues. CDR1 is SGDLS, CDR2 YYNGEE, per germline. The CDR3 DNA is TGTGCCAGCAGCGTAATAGCGGGAGGTCGGATCGATGAGCAGTTCTTC. Translating gives CASSVIAGGRIDEQFF.

The chain has TRBV2 and TRBJ1-1; TRBD1 might be the D (6 bases). Germline assignment: CDR1 SNHLY and CDR2 FYNNEI. The ends were cut back, 7 bases at V and 9 bases at J, with 18 bases in the middle. The CDR3 contains 13 residues. This CDR3 reads CASNTRGVGKAFF. CDR3 DNA: TGTGCCAGCAACACCAGGGGAGTGGGAAAAGCTTTCTTT.

The chain carries TRBV5-1 and TRBJ1-2; 8 bases line up with TRBD1. V shed 0 bases and J 6 bases; nucleotides not matched to a gene: 10. CDR1 and CDR2 (germline): SGHRS, YFSETQ. The length of the CDR3 is 16 residues. The CDR3 region is CASSLGGTGGKDGYTF. DNA for the CDR3: TGCGCCAGCAGCTTGGGTGGGACAGGCGGGAAGGATGGCTACACCTTC.

The chain recombines TRBV5-1 with TRBJ2-7; perhaps TRBD2 as D (6 bases). The CDR3 is 15 amino acids. Trimming took 0 bases from V and 1 from J, leaving 11 bases between them. Germline V gene data show CDR1 as SGHRS and CDR2 as YFSETQ. In DNA, the CDR3 is TGCGCCAGCAGCTTGGGGCTAGCGAATTCCTACGAGCAGTACTTC. Encoded protein: CASSLGLANSYEQYF.

The chain couples TRBV6-9 to TRBJ2-7; 8 positions agree with TRBD1. Germline CDR1 is MNHGY and CDR2 is SVAAGI. CDR3 length: 15 amino acids. Trimming took 7 bases from V and 1 from J; bases not matched to a gene: 9. The chain's CDR3 is CASIRVDRESYEQYF. DNA for the CDR3: TGTGCCAGCATAAGAGTGGACAGGGAGTCCTACGAGCAGTACTTC.

The J gene is TRBJ1-1, the V gene TRBV4-2; no clear D. In germline, CDR1 is LGHNA, CDR2 YNFKEQ. CDR3 length equals 13 residues. V was trimmed by 1 base and J by 3 bases, leaving 6 bases between them. The CDR3 DNA is TGTGCCAGCAGCCAAGGAGGCTACACTGAAGCTTTCTTT. Translation gives CASSQGGYTEAFF.

The CDR3 DNA follows: TGTGCCAGCAGTTCGTCGAACACTGAAGCTTTCTTT. It specifies CASSSSNTEAFF. The chain joins TRBV28 to TRBJ1-1, with unresolved D. There are 12 residues in the CDR3. Trimming stripped 4 bases from V and 1 base from J, with 4 bases between. Germline V CDR1 and CDR2: MDHEN, SYDVKM.

This clone was seen more than once but under ten times. The chain uses TRBV9 and TRBJ1-1; 7 nucleotides agree with TRBD1. The CDR3 has 13 amino acids. V gave up 4 bases and J gave up 4 bases; unmatched junction bases: 4. CDR1 and CDR2 (germline): SGDLS, YYNGEE. CDR3 region: CASSQDRRTEAFF. The CDR3 bases are TGTGCCAGCAGCCAGGACAGGCGCACTGAAGCTTTCTTT.

The gene calls are TRBV7-6 and TRBJ2-1; 8 nucleotides match TRBD1. There are 15 residues in the CDR3. CDR1 and CDR2 (germline): SGHVS, FNYEAQ. Trimming at V came to 3 bases and at J to 4 bases, leaving 5 bases not matched to a gene. The CDR3 nucleotides are TGTGCCAGCAGCTTGGGACAGGTATTTTACAATGAGCAGTTCTTC. This sequence encodes CASSLGQVFYNEQFF.

This clone was recorded a few times. The chain has TRBV13 and TRBJ1-1, with no clear D. The CDR3 consists of 12 residues. V dropped 5 bases and J dropped 0 bases, with 4 bases sitting between them. Germline V gene data show CDR1 as PRHDT and CDR2 as FYEKMQ (reference sequence). The DNA of the CDR3 is TGTGCCAGCAGCACTGTGAACACTGAAGCTTTCTTT. Translated, it gives CASSTVNTEAFF.

The J gene is TRBJ2-7, the V gene TRBV6-1, with D possibly matching TRBD1 (5 bases). Looked up from germline, CDR1 is MNHNS and CDR2 is SASEGT. The V and J ends lost 1 base and 2 bases respectively, with 12 bases between them. The CDR3 consists of 15 residues. CDR3 in amino acids: CASSEEGHVPYEQYF. The CDR3 DNA sequence: TGTGCCAGCAGTGAAGAGGGGCACGTCCCCTACGAGCAGTACTTC.

This clone was counted a few times. This sequence joins TRBV19 and TRBJ2-3; 16 positions agree with TRBD2. The CDR3 length is 18 residues. Germline V gives CDR1 LNHDA, CDR2 SQIVND (reference sequence). V was pared by 5 bases and J by 8 bases, with 13 bases of the junction left unmatched. DNA for the CDR3: TGTGCCAGTAGTTTCAGCGGGACTAGCGGGAGGGCGAAGGGTACGCAGTATTTT. Its translation: CASSFSGTSGRAKGTQYF. Full variable domain (remainder filled in from reference TRBV19 and TRBJ2-3): DGGITQSPKYLFRKEGQNVTLSCEQNLNHDAMYWYRQDPGQGLRLIYYSQIVNDFQKGDIAEGYSVSREKKESFPLTVTSAQKNPTAFYLCASSFSGTSGRAKGTQYFGPGTRLTVL.

The genes are TRBV27 and TRBJ2-3; D gene unclear. Germline V gives CDR1 MNHEY, CDR2 SMNVEV (reference sequence). This CDR3 has 13 residues. V was clipped by 6 bases and J by 3 bases, with 10 bases between them. The CDR3 nucleotides read TGTGCCAGCAGGGCTGTCGTGACAGATACGCAGTATTTT. Translation: CASRAVVTDTQYF.

This clone was counted between two and nine times. The J gene is TRBJ2-7, the V gene TRBV9; unclear D gene. CDR1 and CDR2 from the germline V gene are SGDLS and YYNGEE. This CDR3 comprises 15 residues. Trimming cost V 0 bases and J 1 base, with 11 bases left between them. The CDR3 protein is CASSVGAYISYEQYF. In DNA form, the CDR3 reads TGTGCCAGCAGCGTAGGGGCTTATATTTCCTACGAGCAGTACTTC.

This clone was seen more than once but under ten times. This sequence joins TRBV4-1 and TRBJ1-6; D is possibly TRBD1 (5 bases). Looked up from germline, CDR1 is MGHRA and CDR2 is YSYEKL. This CDR3 region has 17 residues. The V and J ends lost 4 bases and 9 bases respectively, with 22 bases between them. The CDR3, as DNA: TGCGCCAGCAGCCCCTTGGAGGTGCGGGGCCTGGGTTCACCCCTCCACTTT. Encoded protein: CASSPLEVRGLGSPLHF.

This clone has a handful of counts. This rearrangement joins TRBV11-2 to TRBJ2-1; 12 bases match TRBD2. The CDR3 is 16 amino acids. Trimming took 5 bases from V and 5 from J; bases not matched to a gene: 7. Germline V gene sequence: CDR1 SGHAT, CDR2 FQNNGV. The CDR3 region has the DNA TGTGCCAGCAGCCGACTAGCGGGAGCGGGGGACAATGAGCAGTTCTTC. Its translation: CASSRLAGAGDNEQFF.

The rearrangement joins TRBV9 to TRBJ2-7, with 8 bases identical to TRBD2. The CDR3 extends over 16 amino acids. Trimming removed 3 bases from V and 4 bases from J; junction bases left unmatched: 12. CDR1 is SGDLS, CDR2 YYNGEE, per germline. Here the CDR3 DNA reads TGTGCCAGCAGCGCCCCGGGAGGGGCGCGGGGATACGAGCAGTACTTC. Protein sequence: CASSAPGGARGYEQYF.

This clone has a handful of counts. The chain links TRBV7-9 to TRBJ1-1, with D maybe TRBD1 (5 bases). Trimming cost V 0 bases and J 4 bases, with 15 bases left between them. Germline CDR1 is SEHNR and CDR2 is FQNEAQ (reference sequence). This CDR3 has 16 amino acids. CDR3 sequence reads: CASSLAHWGVATEAFF. The CDR3 DNA is TGTGCCAGCAGCTTAGCGCATTGGGGGGTGGCCACTGAAGCTTTCTTT.

This clone showed up just a few times. This chain joins TRBV2 and TRBJ1-5; no reliable D call. The CDR3 consists of 13 residues. The ends were cut back, 6 bases at V and 7 bases at J, with 13 bases in the middle. Germline V lookup: CDR1 SNHLY, CDR2 FYNNEI. CDR3 protein: CASSAGRGQPQHF. The DNA for the CDR3 is TGTGCCAGCAGCGCGGGTCGGGGACAGCCCCAGCATTTT.

This clone has only a few counts. V is TRBV14 and J is TRBJ2-2; D is ambiguous. Germline CDR1 SGHDN, CDR2 FVKESK. The V end was cut by 1 base, the J end by 6 bases, with 6 bases between. This CDR3 is built from 13 residues. CDR3 in amino acids: CASSQVSSGELFF. The CDR3, as DNA: TGTGCCAGCAGCCAAGTGAGCTCCGGGGAGCTGTTTTTT.

V gene TRBV19 combines with J gene TRBJ2-4, with no clear D. The CDR3 has 13 amino acids. The germline V gene has CDR1 LNHDA and CDR2 SQIVND (reference sequence). Trimming cost V 4 bases and J 6 bases, with 10 bases left between them. This CDR3 reads CASSSGFGNIQYF. CDR3 nucleotides: TGTGCCAGTAGTAGCGGCTTTGGAAACATTCAGTACTTC.

This chain joins TRBV4-1 and TRBJ2-6; tentative D call: TRBD1 (6 bases). Deletions cut 2 bases from V and 4 bases from J, with 12 bases between. CDR3 length: 16 amino acids. From germline, CDR1 is MGHRA and CDR2 YSYEKL. DNA for the CDR3: TGCGCCAGCAGCCAATTGACAGGACGGGGGGCCAACGTCCTGACTTTC. This encodes CASSQLTGRGANVLTF.

The chain employs TRBV6-1 and TRBJ1-3; unclear D gene. The CDR3 consists of 13 residues. V shed 10 bases and J shed 5 bases, with 15 bases lying between them. CDR1 and CDR2 from the germline V gene are MNHNS and SASEGT. This CDR3 reads CAIARELRNTIYF. For the CDR3, the DNA is TGTGCCATTGCCCGAGAACTTAGAAACACCATATATTTT.